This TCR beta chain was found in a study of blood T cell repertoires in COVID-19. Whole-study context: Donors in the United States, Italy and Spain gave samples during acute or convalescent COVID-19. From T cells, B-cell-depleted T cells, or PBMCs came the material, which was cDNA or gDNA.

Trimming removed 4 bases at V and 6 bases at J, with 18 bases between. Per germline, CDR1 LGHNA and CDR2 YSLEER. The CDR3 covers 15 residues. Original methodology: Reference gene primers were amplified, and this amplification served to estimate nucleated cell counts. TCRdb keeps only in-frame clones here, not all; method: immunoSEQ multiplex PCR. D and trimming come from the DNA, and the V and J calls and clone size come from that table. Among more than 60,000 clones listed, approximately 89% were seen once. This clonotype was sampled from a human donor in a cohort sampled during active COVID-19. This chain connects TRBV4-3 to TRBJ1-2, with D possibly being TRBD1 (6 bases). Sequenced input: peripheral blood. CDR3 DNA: TGCGCCAGCAGCCCTCTCATAACAGGGAAAAATGGCTACACCTTC. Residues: CASSPLITGKNGYTF.